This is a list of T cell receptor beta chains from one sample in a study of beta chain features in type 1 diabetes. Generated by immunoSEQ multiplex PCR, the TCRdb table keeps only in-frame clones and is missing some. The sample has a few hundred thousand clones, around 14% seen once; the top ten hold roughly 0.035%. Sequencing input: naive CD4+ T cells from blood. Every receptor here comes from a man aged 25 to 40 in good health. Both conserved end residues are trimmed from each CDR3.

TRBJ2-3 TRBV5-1 ASSLGQLTDTQY
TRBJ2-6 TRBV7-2 ASSPRLSGANVLT
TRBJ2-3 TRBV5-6 ASSSGLSTDTQY
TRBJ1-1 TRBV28 ASSLQGRSTEAF
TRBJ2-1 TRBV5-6 ASSLDPDSEQF
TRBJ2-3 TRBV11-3 ASTKFMADTQY
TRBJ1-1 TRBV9 ASSVDVTQSEAF
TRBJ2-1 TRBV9 ASSSSSYNEQF
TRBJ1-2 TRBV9 ASSAPDRPYYGYT
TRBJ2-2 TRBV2 ASSETGQTGGELF
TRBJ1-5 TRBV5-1 ASSPTEARNQPQH
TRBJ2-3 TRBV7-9 ASSFLEGRTDTQY
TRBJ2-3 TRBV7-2 ASSPRSGRAKGGDTQY
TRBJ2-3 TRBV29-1 SVGARGADTQY
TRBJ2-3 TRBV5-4 ATHPGLAGGPDTQY
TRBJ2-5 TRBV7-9 ASSPRLAEQETQY
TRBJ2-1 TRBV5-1 ASSLGQGDEQF
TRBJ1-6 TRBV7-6 ASSHPDSPLH
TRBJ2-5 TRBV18 ASSPPGKTQY
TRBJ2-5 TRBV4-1 ASSQDTRVTQY
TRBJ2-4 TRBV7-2 ASSPDLAKNIQY
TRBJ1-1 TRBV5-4 ASSPRGPGTPKNTEAF
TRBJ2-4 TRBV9 ASSVLGSGRENIQY
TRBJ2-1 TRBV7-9 ASSPPVGEQF
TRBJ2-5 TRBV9 ASSPRGVGHTHRETQY
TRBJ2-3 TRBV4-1 ASSLDRGGTDTQY
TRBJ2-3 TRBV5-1 ASSLDAGMDTQY
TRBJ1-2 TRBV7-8 ASSPRTETHLYGYT
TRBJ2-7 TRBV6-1 ASSEPGQGRSYEQY
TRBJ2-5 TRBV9 ASSGEPGTERKTQY
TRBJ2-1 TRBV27 ASRGTSGSLNEQF
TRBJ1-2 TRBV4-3 ASSQVSGVYT
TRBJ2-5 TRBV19 ASSITGGRGETQY
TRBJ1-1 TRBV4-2 ASSQEFRVGVAF
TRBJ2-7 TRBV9 ASSVGQQPSYEQY
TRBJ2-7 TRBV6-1 ASSPMGQVYEQY
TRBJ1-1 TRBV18 ASSTDENTEAF
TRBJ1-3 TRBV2 ASKRGTGNTIY
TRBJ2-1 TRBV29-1 SAKDPIIYEQF
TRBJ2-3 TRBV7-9 ASKAGIIDTQY
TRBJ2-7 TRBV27 ASSLAGQHYEQY
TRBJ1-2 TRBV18 ASSPSTGALYGYT
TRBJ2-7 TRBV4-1 ASSQETAAISREQY
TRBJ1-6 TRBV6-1 ASSEIGQHNSPLH